The clone carrying this TCR beta chain was observed once. Its specificity is unknown. V lost 3 bases and J lost 2; bases outside the gene matches: 7. The germline V gene has CDR1 MNHEY and CDR2 SMNVEV (reference sequence). The length of the CDR3 is 16 residues. These data belong to a study of T cell responses to AZD1222 COVID-19 vaccine. Study-level information: Pooling covered second doses at about 4 or about 12 weeks. Study findings and constraints: CD4 TCRs associated with vaccination spanned spike, dominating at 160-218 and 743-854. An increase in Spike-specific TCR breadth and depth was observed after two AZD1222 doses. Seropositivity was recorded at baseline in only six AZD1222 recipients.

The protocol was immunoSEQ multiplex PCR, while the TCRdb copy is restricted to in-frame clones and leaves out a portion. The sample has about 170,000 clones, roughly 92% seen once; the top ten hold around 1.5%. This rearrangement joins TRBV27 to TRBJ2-5; 9 nucleotides align to TRBD1. The receptor was isolated from an adult in good health. This specimen was peripheral blood, taken on day 0 of AZD1222 vaccination. The CDR3 loop reads CASSFSGTGKQETQYF. The CDR3 coding sequence is TGTGCCAGCAGTTTCTCCGGGACAGGGAAGCAAGAGACCCAGTACTTC.